This T cell receptor (beta chain) emerged from a study of control samples from healthy donors and cancer patients. Some clones are missing from TCRdb's copy, which holds only in-frame ones; the method was immunoSEQ multiplex PCR. The sample holds 50,000 to 55,000 clones; about nine tenths are singletons and the top ten take roughly an eighth. V was trimmed by 0 bases and J by 4 bases, leaving 12 bases between them. The CDR3 is made up of 14 amino acids. The germline CDR1 and CDR2 sequences are GTSNPN and SVGIG (reference sequence). This clone appeared a few times. The chain couples TRBV30 to TRBJ1-2, with a tentative D call TRBD1 (6 bases). Sequencing used PBMCs. This clonotype was sampled from a man between 60 and 75 years old with head and neck cancer. CDR3 sequence: CAWSVQGIVYGYTF. CDR3 nucleotides: TGTGCCTGGAGTGTACAGGGCATCGTCTATGGCTACACCTTC.